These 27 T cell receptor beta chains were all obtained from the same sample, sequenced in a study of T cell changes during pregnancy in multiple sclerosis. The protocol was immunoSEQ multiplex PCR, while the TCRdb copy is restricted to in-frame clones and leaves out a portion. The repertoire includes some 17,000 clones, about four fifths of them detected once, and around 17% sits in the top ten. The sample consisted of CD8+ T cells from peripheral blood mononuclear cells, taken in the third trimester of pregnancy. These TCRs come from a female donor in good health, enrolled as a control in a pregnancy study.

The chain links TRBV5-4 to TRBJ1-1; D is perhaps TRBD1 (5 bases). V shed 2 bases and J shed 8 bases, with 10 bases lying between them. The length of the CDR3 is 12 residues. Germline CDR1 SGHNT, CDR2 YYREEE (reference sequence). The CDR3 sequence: CASSLNGAEAFF. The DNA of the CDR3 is TGTGCCAGCAGCTTAAATGGGGCGGAAGCTTTCTTT.

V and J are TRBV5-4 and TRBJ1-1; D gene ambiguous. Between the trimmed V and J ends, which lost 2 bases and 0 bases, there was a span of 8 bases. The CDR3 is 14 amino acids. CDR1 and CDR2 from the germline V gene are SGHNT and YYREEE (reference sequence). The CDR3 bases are TGTGCCAGCAGCTTTAGAACTATGAACACTGAAGCTTTCTTT. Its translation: CASSFRTMNTEAFF.

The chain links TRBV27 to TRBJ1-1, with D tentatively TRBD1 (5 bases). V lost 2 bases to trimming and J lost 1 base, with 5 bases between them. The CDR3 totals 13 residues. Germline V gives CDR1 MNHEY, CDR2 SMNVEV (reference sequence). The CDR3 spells CASSLRGNTEAFF. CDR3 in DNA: TGTGCCAGCAGTTTAAGGGGGAACACTGAAGCTTTCTTT.

The CDR3 DNA reads TGTGCCAGCAGCTTAATAGAGCGGACGAACACCGGGGAGCTGTTTTTT. It yields the protein CASSLIERTNTGELFF. The V gene is TRBV7-8, the J gene TRBJ2-2; D is possibly TRBD2 (5 bases). The CDR3 totals 16 residues. CDR1 SGHVS and CDR2 FQNEAQ come from the germline V gene. V lost 2 bases to trimming and J lost 0 bases, with 10 bases between them.

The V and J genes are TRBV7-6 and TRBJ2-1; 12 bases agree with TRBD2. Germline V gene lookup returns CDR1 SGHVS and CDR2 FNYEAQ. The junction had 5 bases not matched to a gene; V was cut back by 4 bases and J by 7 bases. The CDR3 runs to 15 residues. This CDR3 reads CASSSLAGGWNEQFF. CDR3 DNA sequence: TGTGCCAGCAGCTCTCTAGCGGGAGGGTGGAATGAGCAGTTCTTC.

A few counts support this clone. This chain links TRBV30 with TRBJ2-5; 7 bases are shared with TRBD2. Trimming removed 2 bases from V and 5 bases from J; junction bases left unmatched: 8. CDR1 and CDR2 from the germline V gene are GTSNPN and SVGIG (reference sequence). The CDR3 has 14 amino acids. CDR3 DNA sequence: TGTGCCTGGAGTTCCCCTCGGGAGGAGGAGACCCAGTACTTC. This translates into CAWSSPREEETQYF.

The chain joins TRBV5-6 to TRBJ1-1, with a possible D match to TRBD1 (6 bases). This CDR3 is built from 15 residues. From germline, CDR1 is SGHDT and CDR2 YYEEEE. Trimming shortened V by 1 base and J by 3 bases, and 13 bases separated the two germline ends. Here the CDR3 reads CASSLTGFVDTEAFF. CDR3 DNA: TGTGCCAGCAGCTTGACAGGGTTCGTGGACACTGAAGCTTTCTTT.

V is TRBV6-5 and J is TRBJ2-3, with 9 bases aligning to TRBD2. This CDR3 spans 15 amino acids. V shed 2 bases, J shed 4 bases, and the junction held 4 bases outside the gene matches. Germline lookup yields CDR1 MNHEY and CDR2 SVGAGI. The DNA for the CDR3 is TGTGCCAGCAGTTACGTAGCGGGAGATTCAGATACGCAGTATTTT. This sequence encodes CASSYVAGDSDTQYF.

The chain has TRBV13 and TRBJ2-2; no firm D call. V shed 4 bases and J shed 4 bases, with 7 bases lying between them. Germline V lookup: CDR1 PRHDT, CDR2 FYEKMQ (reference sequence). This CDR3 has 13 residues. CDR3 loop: CASSSSLTGELFF. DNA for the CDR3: TGTGCCAGCAGCTCCTCTCTCACCGGGGAGCTGTTTTTT. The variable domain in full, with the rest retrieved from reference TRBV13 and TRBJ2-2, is AAGVIQSPRHLIKEKRETATLKCYPIPRHDTVYWYQQGPGQDPQFLISFYEKMQSDKGSIPDRFSAQQFSDYHSELNMSSLELGDSALYFCASSSSLTGELFFGEGSRLTVL.

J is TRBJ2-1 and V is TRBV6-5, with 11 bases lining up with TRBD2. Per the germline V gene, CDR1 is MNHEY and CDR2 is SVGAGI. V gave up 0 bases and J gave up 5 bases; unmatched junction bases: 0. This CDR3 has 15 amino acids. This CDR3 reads CASSYSTSGDNEQFF. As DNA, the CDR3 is TGTGCCAGCAGTTACTCGACTAGCGGGGACAATGAGCAGTTCTTC.

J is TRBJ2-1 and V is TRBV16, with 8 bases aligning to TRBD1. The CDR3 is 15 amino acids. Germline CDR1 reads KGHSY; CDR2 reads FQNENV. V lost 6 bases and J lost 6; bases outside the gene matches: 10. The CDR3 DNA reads TGTGCCAGCAGTTTAGACAGGGGTACGGCCAATGAGCAGTTCTTC. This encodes CASSLDRGTANEQFF.

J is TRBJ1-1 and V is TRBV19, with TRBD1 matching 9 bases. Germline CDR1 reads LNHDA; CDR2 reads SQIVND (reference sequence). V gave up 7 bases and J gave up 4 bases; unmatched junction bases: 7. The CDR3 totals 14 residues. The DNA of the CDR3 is TGTGCCAGTACCGGACAGGGGATAGGCACTGAAGCTTTCTTT. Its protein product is CASTGQGIGTEAFF.

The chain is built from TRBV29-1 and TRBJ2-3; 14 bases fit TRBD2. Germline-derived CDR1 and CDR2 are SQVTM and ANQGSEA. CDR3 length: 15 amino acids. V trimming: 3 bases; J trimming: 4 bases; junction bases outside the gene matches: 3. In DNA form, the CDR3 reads TGCAGCGTTGACGGACTAGCGGGGGGATCAGATACGCAGTATTTT. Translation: CSVDGLAGGSDTQYF.

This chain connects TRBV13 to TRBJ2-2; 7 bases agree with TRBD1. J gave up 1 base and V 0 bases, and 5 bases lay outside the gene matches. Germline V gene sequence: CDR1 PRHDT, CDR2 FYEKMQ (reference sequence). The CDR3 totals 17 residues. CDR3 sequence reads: CASSLGTTGVNTGELFF. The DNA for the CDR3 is TGTGCCAGCAGCTTAGGAACCACAGGGGTGAACACCGGGGAGCTGTTTTTT.

The CDR3 DNA sequence: TGTGCCAGCAATGGCGGGACCGGGGAGCTGTTTTTT. Amino acids: CASNGGTGELFF. The rearrangement uses TRBV2 and TRBJ2-2; TRBD2 might be the D (5 bases). Trimming cost V 7 bases and J 5 bases, with 8 bases left between them. The germline CDR1 and CDR2 sequences are SNHLY and FYNNEI. The CDR3 consists of 12 residues.

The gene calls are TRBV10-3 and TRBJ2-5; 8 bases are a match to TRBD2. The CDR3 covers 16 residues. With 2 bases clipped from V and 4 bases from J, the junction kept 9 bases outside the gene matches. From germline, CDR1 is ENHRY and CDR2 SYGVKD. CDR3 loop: CAISERLAGGGETQYF. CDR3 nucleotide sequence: TGTGCCATCAGTGAGCGCTTGGCGGGGGGCGGAGAGACCCAGTACTTC.

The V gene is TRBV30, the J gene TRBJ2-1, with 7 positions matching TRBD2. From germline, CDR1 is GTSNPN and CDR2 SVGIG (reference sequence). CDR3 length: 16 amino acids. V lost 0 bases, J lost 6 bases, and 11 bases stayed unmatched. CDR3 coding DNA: TGTGCCTGGAGTGTATCTGGTCTAGCGGAGTCCAATGAGCAGTTCTTC. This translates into CAWSVSGLAESNEQFF.

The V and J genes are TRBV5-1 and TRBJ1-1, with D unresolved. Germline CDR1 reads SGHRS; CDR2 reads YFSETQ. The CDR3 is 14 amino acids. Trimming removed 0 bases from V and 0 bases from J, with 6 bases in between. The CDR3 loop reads CASSLARVNTEAFF. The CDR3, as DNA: TGCGCCAGCAGCTTGGCCCGGGTGAACACTGAAGCTTTCTTT.

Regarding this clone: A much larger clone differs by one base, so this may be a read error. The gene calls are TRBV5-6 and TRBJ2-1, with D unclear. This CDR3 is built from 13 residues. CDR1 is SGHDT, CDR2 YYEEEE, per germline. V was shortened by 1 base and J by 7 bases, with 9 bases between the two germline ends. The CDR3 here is CASSLSARNEQFF. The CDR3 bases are TGTGCCAGCAGCTTGTCAGCGAGGAATGAGCAGTTCTTC. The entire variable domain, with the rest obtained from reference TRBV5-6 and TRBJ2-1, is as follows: DAGVTQSPTHLIKTRGQQVTLRCSPKSGHDTVSWYQQALGQGPQFIFQYYEEEERQRGNFPDRFSGHQFPNYSSELNVNALLLGDSALYLCASSLSARNEQFFGPGTRLTVL.

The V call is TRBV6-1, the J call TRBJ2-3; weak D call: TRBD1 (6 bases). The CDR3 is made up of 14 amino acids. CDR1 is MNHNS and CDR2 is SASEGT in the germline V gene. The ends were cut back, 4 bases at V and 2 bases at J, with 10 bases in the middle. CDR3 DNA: TGTGCCAGCAGTGGTTGGACAGACACAGATACGCAGTATTTT. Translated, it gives CASSGWTDTDTQYF.

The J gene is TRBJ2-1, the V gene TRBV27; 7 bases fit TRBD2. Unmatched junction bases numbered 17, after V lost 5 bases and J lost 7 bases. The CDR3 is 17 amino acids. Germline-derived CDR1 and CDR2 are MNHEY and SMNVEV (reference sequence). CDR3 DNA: TGTGCCAGCAGTCTAAACCCTCATGGGGGGGTGGGGAATGAGCAGTTCTTC. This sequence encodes CASSLNPHGGVGNEQFF.

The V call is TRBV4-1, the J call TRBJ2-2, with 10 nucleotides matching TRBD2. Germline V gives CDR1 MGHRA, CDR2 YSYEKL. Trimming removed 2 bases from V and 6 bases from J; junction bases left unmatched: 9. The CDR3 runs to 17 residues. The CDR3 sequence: CASSQKILAGMAGELFF. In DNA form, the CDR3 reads TGCGCCAGCAGCCAAAAGATACTAGCGGGAATGGCCGGGGAGCTGTTTTTT.

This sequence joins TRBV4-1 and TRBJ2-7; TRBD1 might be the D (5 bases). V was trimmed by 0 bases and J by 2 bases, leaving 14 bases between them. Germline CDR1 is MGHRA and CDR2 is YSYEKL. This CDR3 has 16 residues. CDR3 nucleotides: TGCGCCAGCAGCCAAGAGAGTGGGGCAGTTGCCTACGAGCAGTACTTC. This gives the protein CASSQESGAVAYEQYF.

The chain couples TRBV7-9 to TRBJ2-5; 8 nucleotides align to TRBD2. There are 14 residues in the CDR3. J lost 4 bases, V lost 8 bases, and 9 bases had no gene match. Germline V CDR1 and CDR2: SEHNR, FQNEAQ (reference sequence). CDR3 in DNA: TGTGCCAGCGACGGGGGGGGCTTAGGAGAGACCCAGTACTTC. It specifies CASDGGGLGETQYF.

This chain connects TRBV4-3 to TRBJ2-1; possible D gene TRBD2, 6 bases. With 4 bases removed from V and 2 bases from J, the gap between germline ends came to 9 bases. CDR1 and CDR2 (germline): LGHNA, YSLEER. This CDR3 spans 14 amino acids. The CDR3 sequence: CASSRSGAYNEQFF. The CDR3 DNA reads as TGCGCCAGCAGCCGTAGCGGAGCCTACAATGAGCAGTTCTTC.

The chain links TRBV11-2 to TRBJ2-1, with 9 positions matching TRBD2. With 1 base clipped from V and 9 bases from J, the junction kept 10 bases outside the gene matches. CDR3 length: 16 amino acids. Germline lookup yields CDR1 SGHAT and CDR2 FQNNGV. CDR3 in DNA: TGTGCCAGCAGCTTAGGGTCTAGCGGGGCCAGGGGTGAGCAGTTCTTC. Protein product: CASSLGSSGARGEQFF.

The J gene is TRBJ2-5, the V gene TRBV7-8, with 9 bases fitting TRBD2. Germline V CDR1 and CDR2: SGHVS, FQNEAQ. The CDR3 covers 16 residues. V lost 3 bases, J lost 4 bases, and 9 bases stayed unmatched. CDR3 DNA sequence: TGTGCCAGCAGCTTCTTACGGTCAGCGGGAGGAGAGACCCAGTACTTC. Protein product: CASSFLRSAGGETQYF.